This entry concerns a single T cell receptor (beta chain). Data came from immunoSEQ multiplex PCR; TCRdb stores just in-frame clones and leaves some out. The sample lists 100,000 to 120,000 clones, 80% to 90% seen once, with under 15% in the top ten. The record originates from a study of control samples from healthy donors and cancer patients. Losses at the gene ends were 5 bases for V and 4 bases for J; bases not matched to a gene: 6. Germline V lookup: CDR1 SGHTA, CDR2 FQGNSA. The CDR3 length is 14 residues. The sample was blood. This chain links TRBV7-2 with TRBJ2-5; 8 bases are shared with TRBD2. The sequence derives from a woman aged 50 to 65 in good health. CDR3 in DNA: TGTGCCAGCAGCGAAAGCGGGAGCGGAGAGACCCAGTACTTC. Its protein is CASSESGSGETQYF.